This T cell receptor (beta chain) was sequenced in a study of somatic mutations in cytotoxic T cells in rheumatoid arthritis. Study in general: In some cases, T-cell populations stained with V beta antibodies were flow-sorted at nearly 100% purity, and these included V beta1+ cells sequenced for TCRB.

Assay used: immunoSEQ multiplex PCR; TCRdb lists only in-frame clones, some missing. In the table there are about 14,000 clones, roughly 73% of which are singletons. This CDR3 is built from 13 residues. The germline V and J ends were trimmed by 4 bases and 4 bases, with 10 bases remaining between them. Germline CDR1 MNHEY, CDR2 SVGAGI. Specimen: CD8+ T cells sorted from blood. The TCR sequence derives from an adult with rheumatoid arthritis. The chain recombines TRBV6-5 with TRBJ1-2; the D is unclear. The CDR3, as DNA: TGTGCCAGCAGTTCGAACCCCCCCTATGGCTACACCTTC. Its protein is CASSSNPPYGYTF.